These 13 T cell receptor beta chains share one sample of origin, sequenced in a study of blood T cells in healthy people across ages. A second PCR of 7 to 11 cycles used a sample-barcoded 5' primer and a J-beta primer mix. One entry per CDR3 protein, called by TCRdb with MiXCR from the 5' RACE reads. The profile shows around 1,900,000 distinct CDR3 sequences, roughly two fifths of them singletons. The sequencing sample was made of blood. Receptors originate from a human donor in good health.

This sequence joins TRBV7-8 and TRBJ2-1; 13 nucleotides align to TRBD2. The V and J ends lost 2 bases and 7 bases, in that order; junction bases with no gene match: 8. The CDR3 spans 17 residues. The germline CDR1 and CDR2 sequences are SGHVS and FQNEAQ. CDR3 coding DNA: TGTGCCAGCAGCTTACTCGGGACTAGCGGGAATGAAAATGAGCAGTTCTTC. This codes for CASSLLGTSGNENEQFF.

CDR3 sequence reads: CASRNPKSGGDLPYNEQFF. CDR3 in DNA: TGTGCCAGCAGAAATCCAAAGAGCGGGGGGGACCTCCCCTACAATGAGCAGTTCTTC. This sequence joins TRBV11-1 and TRBJ2-1, with 10 positions matching TRBD2. The germline CDR1 and CDR2 sequences are SGHAT and FQDESV (reference sequence). The CDR3 runs to 19 residues. Unmatched junction bases numbered 16, after V lost 6 bases and J lost 2 bases. The variable domain in full, completed from reference TRBV11-1 and TRBJ2-1, reads EAEVAQSPRYKITEKSQAVAFWCDPISGHATLYWYRQILGQGPELLVQFQDESVVDDSQLPKDRFSAERLKGVDSTLKIQPAELGDSAMYLCASRNPKSGGDLPYNEQFFGPGTRLTVL.

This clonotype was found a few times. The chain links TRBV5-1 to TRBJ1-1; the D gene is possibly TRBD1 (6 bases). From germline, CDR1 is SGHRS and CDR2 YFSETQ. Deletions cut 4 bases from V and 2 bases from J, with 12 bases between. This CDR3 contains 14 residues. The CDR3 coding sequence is TGCGCCAGCAGCACACAGGGTCTAAACACTGAAGCTTTCTTT. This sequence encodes CASSTQGLNTEAFF. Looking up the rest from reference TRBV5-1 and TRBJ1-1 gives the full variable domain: KAGVTQTPRYLIKTRGQQVTLSCSPISGHRSVSWYQQTPGQGLQFLFEYFSETQRNKGNFPGRFSGRQFSNSRSEMNVSTLELGDSALYLCASSTQGLNTEAFFGQGTRLTVV.

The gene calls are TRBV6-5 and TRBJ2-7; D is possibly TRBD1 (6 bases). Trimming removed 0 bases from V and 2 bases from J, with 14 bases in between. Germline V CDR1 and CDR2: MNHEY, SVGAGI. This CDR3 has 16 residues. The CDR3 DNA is TGTGCCAGCAGTTACTCGATCGGACAGAAAACCTACGAGCAGTACTTC. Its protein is CASSYSIGQKTYEQYF.

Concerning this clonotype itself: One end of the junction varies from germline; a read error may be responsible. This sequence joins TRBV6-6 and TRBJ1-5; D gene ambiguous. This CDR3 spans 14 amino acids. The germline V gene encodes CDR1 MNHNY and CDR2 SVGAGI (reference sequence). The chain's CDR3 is CASSYWGDNQPRHF. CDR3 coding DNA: TGTGCCAGCAGTTATTGGGGAGACAATCAGCCCCGGCATTTT.

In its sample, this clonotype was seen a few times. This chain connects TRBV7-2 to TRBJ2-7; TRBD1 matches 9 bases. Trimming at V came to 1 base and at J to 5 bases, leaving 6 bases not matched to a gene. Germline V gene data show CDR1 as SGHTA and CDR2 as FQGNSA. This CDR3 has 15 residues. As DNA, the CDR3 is TGTGCCAGCAGCTTAGTCCTTGGACAGGGGAACGAGCAGTACTTC. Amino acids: CASSLVLGQGNEQYF.

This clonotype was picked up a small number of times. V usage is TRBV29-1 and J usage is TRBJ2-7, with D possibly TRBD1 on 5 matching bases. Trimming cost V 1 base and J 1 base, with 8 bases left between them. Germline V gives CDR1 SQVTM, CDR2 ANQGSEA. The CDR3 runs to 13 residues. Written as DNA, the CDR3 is TGCAGCGTTGAAGGTCCAGGGTCCTACGAGCAGTACTTC. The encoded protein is CSVEGPGSYEQYF.

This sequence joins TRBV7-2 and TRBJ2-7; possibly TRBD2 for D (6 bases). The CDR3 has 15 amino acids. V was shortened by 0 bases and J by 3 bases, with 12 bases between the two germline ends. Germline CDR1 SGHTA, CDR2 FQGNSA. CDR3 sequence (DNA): TGTGCCAGCAGCTTAGCCCGCGGGATCCGCTACGAGCAGTACTTC. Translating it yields CASSLARGIRYEQYF.

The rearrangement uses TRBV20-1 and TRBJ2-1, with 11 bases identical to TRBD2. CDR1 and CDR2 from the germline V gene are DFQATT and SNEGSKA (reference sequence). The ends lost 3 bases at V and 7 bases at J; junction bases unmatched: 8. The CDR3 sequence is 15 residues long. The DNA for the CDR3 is TGCAGTGCTAGTTTAGCGGGGGGGCCTATAAATGAGCAGTTCTTC. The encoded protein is CSASLAGGPINEQFF.

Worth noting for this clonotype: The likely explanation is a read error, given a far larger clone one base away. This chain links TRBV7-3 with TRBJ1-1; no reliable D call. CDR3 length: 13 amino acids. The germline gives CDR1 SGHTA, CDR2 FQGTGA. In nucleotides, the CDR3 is TGTGCCAGCAGCTTAGGGATGAACATTGAAGCTTTCTTT. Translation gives CASSLGMNIEAFF.

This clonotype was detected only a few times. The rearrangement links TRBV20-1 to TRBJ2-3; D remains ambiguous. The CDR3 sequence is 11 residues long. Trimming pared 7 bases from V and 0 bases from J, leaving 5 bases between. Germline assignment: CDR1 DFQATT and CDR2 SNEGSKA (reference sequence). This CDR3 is CSELSTDTQYF. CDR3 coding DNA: TGCAGTGAGCTGAGCACAGATACGCAGTATTTT.

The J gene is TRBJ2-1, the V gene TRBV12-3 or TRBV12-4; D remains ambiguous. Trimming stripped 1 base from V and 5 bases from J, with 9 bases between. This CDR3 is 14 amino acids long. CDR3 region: CASSLEPLDNEQFF. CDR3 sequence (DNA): TGTGCCAGCAGTTTAGAGCCTCTTGACAATGAGCAGTTCTTC.

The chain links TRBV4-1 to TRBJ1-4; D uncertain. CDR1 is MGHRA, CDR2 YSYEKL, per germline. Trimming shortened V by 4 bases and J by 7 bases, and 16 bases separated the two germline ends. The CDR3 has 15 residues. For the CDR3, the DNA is TGCGCCAGCAGCCTCGGAGGAATCTGGGGTGAAAAACTGTTTTTT. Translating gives CASSLGGIWGEKLFF.